The T cell receptor beta chain described here comes from a study of shared clonotypes between healthy human individuals. The table came from immunoSEQ multiplex PCR; TCRdb's copy has only in-frame clones and leaves some out. The sample holds about 2,100,000 clones, around 93% seen once. The CDR3 is 17 amino acids. Germline V gene sequence: CDR1 LGHNA, CDR2 YNFKEQ. V shed 1 base and J shed 3 bases, with 16 bases lying between them. The naive CD8 fraction comprised CD45RO-negative cells positively selected for CCR7 and excluded terminally differentiated effector memory CD45RA+ cells. The sequenced sample was naive CD8+ T cells from PBMCs. The chain couples TRBV4-2 to TRBJ2-1, with a weak D call TRBD2 (6 bases). The receptor was derived from a man between 18 and 35 years old in good health. Some clones in this sample may be carry-over from other donors' samples. The CDR3 sequence is CASSQGGGVTFYNEQFF. The CDR3 coding sequence is TGTGCCAGCAGCCAAGGTGGAGGGGTTACTTTCTACAATGAGCAGTTCTTC.